A single sample gave rise to the 29 T cell receptor beta chains below, sequenced in a study of T-cell memory formation after mild COVID-19. TCRdb reprocessed the 5' RACE reads via MiXCR and lists one record per CDR3 protein. Seen here are fewer than 650,000 distinct CDR3 sequences, 20% to 25% observed once, and the top ten hold around 9.2%. What was sequenced was PBMCs or a T cell subset sorted from them (not recorded which). The source of these receptors is an adult woman who had mild COVID-19 (a few samples of this study predate the infection). Cell type and time point are not known.

The chain recombines TRBV5-1 with TRBJ2-7, with D tentatively TRBD1 (6 bases). The CDR3 runs 14 residues. From germline, CDR1 is SGHRS and CDR2 YFSETQ. Trimming took off 2 bases at V and 5 bases at J, with 14 bases between the two ends. CDR3 amino acids: CASSFWGLSNEQYF. The CDR3 nucleotides are TGCGCCAGCAGCTTTTGGGGGCTATCGAACGAGCAGTACTTC.

The chain links TRBV12-3 or TRBV12-4 to TRBJ2-1; D not resolved. The CDR3 has 12 residues. V lost 10 bases to trimming and J lost 6 bases, with 13 bases between them. The CDR3 loop reads CAIGPPANEQFF. In DNA, the CDR3 is TGTGCCATAGGACCCCCCGCCAATGAGCAGTTCTTC.

This clonotype was seen repeatedly, ten times or more. This chain uses TRBV4-2 with TRBJ1-1; D gene ambiguous. This CDR3 spans 14 amino acids. The V end was cut by 0 bases, the J end by 7 bases, with 12 bases between. CDR1 and CDR2 from the germline V gene are LGHNA and YNFKEQ. The CDR3 DNA sequence: TGTGCCAGCAGCCAAGAGCTCCGCCGGGTTGAAGCTTTCTTT. Encoded protein: CASSQELRRVEAFF.

This clonotype was seen only a few times. The gene calls are TRBV12-3 or TRBV12-4 and TRBJ1-1, with 7 bases that match TRBD1. V dropped 7 bases and J dropped 6; count of bases not matched to a gene: 11. This CDR3 contains 14 residues. CDR3 loop: CASTSVGQSAEAFF. CDR3 sequence (DNA): TGTGCCAGCACCTCCGTGGGACAGTCGGCTGAAGCTTTCTTT.

This clonotype was picked up a small number of times. The chain recombines TRBV18 with TRBJ2-7; 8 nucleotides line up with TRBD1. CDR1 is KGHSH, CDR2 LQKENI, per germline. The CDR3 covers 15 residues. After removal of 0 bases from V and 5 bases from J, the junction contained 6 bases not matched to a gene. CDR3 residues: CASSPPLQGVDEQYF. DNA of the CDR3: TGTGCCAGCTCACCACCCCTACAGGGGGTCGACGAGCAGTACTTC.

This clonotype was observed a handful of times. This chain links TRBV12-3 or TRBV12-4 with TRBJ1-5; a possible D gene is TRBD1 (5 bases). CDR3 length: 16 amino acids. V was cut by 8 bases and J by 6 bases, with 23 bases left in between. CDR3: CASRYGGEALLQPQHF. The CDR3 region has the DNA TGTGCCAGCCGATACGGGGGGGAGGCGTTGCTTCAGCCCCAGCATTTT.

Only a few counts were recorded for this clonotype. J is TRBJ2-5 and V is TRBV2; D is unresolved. CDR3 length: 14 residues. V shed 3 bases and J shed 9 bases, with 17 bases lying between them. Germline-derived CDR1 and CDR2 are SNHLY and FYNNEI. Written as DNA, the CDR3 is TGTGCCAGCAGTGATGAAAGGGCCGGGTGGGCCCAGTACTTC. This encodes CASSDERAGWAQYF.

This clonotype was seen more than once but under ten times. The chain employs TRBV7-9 and TRBJ2-3, with D possibly being TRBD1 (7 bases). The V gene lost 4 bases and the J gene lost 4 bases, with 15 bases spanning the gap. CDR1 SEHNR and CDR2 FQNEAQ come from the germline V gene (reference sequence). This CDR3 is 15 amino acids long. CDR3: CASSSSGGSSDTQYF. The CDR3 region has the DNA TGTGCCAGCAGCTCCTCAGGGGGGTCCTCAGATACGCAGTATTTT.

This clonotype turned up a few times. At one of its ends the junction is not consistent with the germline gene, which may arise from a read error. The rearrangement uses TRBV12-3 or TRBV12-4 and TRBJ2-1, with 8 bases aligning to TRBD1. The CDR3 length is 14 residues. The CDR3 here is CASKDRTPLDRESF. CDR3 coding DNA: TGTGCCAGCAAAGACCGGACCCCTCTGGACAGGGAAAGCTTC.

This clonotype occurred a few times. The chain joins TRBV12-3 or TRBV12-4 to TRBJ1-1; no reliable D call. The CDR3 length is 16 residues. The ends were cut back, 6 bases at V and 3 bases at J, with 20 bases in the middle. CDR3 bases: TGTGCCAGCAGCCCCTCGTTGTGGGTGTCCGACACTGAAGCTTTCTTT. Translation gives CASSPSLWVSDTEAFF.

This clonotype was picked up many times. The chain couples TRBV15 to TRBJ2-2; D unclear. The CDR3 length is 14 residues. Germline V gene sequence: CDR1 LNHNV, CDR2 YYDKDF (reference sequence). Trimming took off 5 bases at V and 1 base at J, with 8 bases between the two ends. In nucleotides, the CDR3 is TGTGCCACCAGCCAGGAGCAGAACACCGGGGAGCTGTTTTTT. Amino acid sequence: CATSQEQNTGELFF.

The chain carries TRBV9 and TRBJ2-5; D might be TRBD2 (6 bases). Germline CDR1 SGDLS, CDR2 YYNGEE. Trimming pared 1 base from V and 2 bases from J, leaving 6 bases between. This CDR3 comprises 13 residues. The CDR3 DNA follows: TGTGCCAGCAGCGTACGGGGGCAAGAGACCCAGTACTTC. This translates into CASSVRGQETQYF. Filled out from reference TRBV9 and TRBJ2-5, the complete variable domain reads DSGVTQTPKHLITATGQRVTLRCSPRSGDLSVYWYQQSLDQGLQFLIQYYNGEERAKGNILERFSAQQFPDLHSELNLSSLELGDSALYFCASSVRGQETQYFGPGTRLLVL.

This chain joins TRBV5-1 and TRBJ2-2, with 7 bases lining up with TRBD2. CDR1 is SGHRS, CDR2 YFSETQ, per germline. Losses at the gene ends were 4 bases for V and 4 bases for J; bases not matched to a gene: 10. This CDR3 has 16 residues. The CDR3 sequence is CASSRGRDGGTGELFF. CDR3 sequence (DNA): TGCGCCAGCAGCCGAGGGAGGGACGGAGGCACCGGGGAGCTGTTTTTT.

This clonotype was seen a few times. V is TRBV18 and J is TRBJ2-5, with D possibly being TRBD2 (6 bases). CDR1 is KGHSH and CDR2 is LQKENI in the germline V gene. Trimming cost V 2 bases and J 5 bases, with 12 bases left between them. There are 14 residues in the CDR3. CDR3 amino acids: CASSPWAGSETQYF. CDR3 DNA sequence: TGTGCCAGCTCACCATGGGCGGGATCGGAGACCCAGTACTTC.

V usage is TRBV7-2 and J usage is TRBJ1-6, with D unclear. The CDR3 contains 16 residues. V was cut by 3 bases and J by 9 bases, with 18 bases left in between. CDR1 is SGHTA and CDR2 is FQGNSA in the germline V gene. The CDR3 bases are TGTGCCAGCAGCTTTGATGAGGCCGCCGGGATTTCACCCCTCCACTTT. Translated, it gives CASSFDEAAGISPLHF.

The V and J genes are TRBV18 and TRBJ2-1; 10 bases are a match to TRBD2. The CDR3 consists of 17 residues. The germline gives CDR1 KGHSH, CDR2 LQKENI. The junction had 7 bases not matched to a gene; V was cut back by 3 bases and J by 2 bases. The CDR3 bases are TGTGCCAGCTCACCCTTGCCTAGCGGGAGTCCCTACAATGAGCAGTTCTTC. Translation gives CASSPLPSGSPYNEQFF.

This sequence joins TRBV29-1 and TRBJ2-7; 7 positions agree with TRBD1. CDR3 length: 13 residues. Germline CDR1 and CDR2: SQVTM and ANQGSEA. V was clipped by 4 bases and J by 0 bases; unmatched bases: 3. In DNA form, the CDR3 reads TGCAGCGTTGGGGACAGTAACTCCTACGAGCAGTACTTC. Protein sequence: CSVGDSNSYEQYF.

This clonotype was found a few times. This chain uses TRBV19 with TRBJ1-6; unclear D gene. CDR3 length equals 16 residues. Deletions cut 3 bases from V and 6 bases from J, with 15 bases between. Germline values: CDR1 LNHDA, CDR2 SQIVND (reference sequence). CDR3 nucleotides: TGTGCCAGTAGTATCTATAGGGCCTCGGGTAATTCACCCCTCCACTTT. This encodes CASSIYRASGNSPLHF. Using reference TRBV19 and TRBJ1-6 for the parts outside the CDR3, the full variable domain is DGGITQSPKYLFRKEGQNVTLSCEQNLNHDAMYWYRQDPGQGLRLIYYSQIVNDFQKGDIAEGYSVSREKKESFPLTVTSAQKNPTAFYLCASSIYRASGNSPLHFGNGTRLTVT.

The table lists this clonotype with a few counts. V and J are TRBV24-1 and TRBJ2-3; D may correspond to TRBD1 or TRBD2 (5 bases each). Per germline, CDR1 KGHDR and CDR2 SFDVKD. The CDR3 runs to 15 residues. V was pared by 5 bases and J by 3 bases, with 14 bases between. The CDR3 DNA sequence: TGTGCCACCAGTGGACGGGACGGGGTAACAGATACGCAGTATTTT. It is translated as CATSGRDGVTDTQYF.

The chain recombines TRBV25-1 with TRBJ2-2; D unclear. CDR1 is MGHDK and CDR2 is SYGVNS in the germline V gene. The ends were cut back, 6 bases at V and 4 bases at J, with 12 bases in the middle. The CDR3 runs to 14 residues. The CDR3 reads CASRRSASTGELFF. CDR3 DNA: TGTGCCAGCAGACGCTCGGCGAGCACCGGGGAGCTGTTTTTT. Full variable domain (missing parts from reference TRBV25-1 and TRBJ2-2): EADIYQTPRYLVIGTGKKITLECSQTMGHDKMYWYQQDPGMELHLIHYSYGVNSTEKGDLSSESTVSRIRTEHFPLTLESARPSHTSQYLCASRRSASTGELFFGEGSRLTVL.

The sample holds a few counts of this clonotype. One end of the junction varies from germline; a read error may be responsible. V usage is TRBV7-9 and J usage is TRBJ2-3; no reliable D call. This CDR3 spans 9 amino acids. The germline gives CDR1 SEHNR, CDR2 FQNEAQ (reference sequence). In DNA form, the CDR3 reads TGTGCCAGCAGCTTAGGGGCAGAGTTT. Amino acid sequence: CASSLGAEF. Full variable domain (missing parts from reference TRBV7-9 and TRBJ2-3): DTGVSQNPRHKITKRGQNVTFRCDPISEHNRLYWYRQTLGQGPEFLTYFQNEAQLEKSRLLSDRFSAERPKGSFSTLEIQRTEQGDSAMYLCASSLGAEFGPGTRLTVL.

This clonotype was found a few times. The rearrangement joins TRBV12-3 or TRBV12-4 to TRBJ2-7, with D unresolved. The ends were cut back, 1 base at V and 3 bases at J, with 7 bases in the middle. This CDR3 comprises 13 residues. The CDR3 loop reads CASSLGSYYEQYF. The CDR3 coding sequence is TGTGCCAGCAGTTTAGGCTCATACTACGAGCAGTACTTC.

This chain joins TRBV3-1 and TRBJ2-5, with TRBD2 as a possible D gene (5 bases). CDR1 and CDR2 from the germline V gene are LGHDT and YNNKEL (reference sequence). The CDR3 runs to 14 residues. Trimming removed 3 bases at V and 0 bases at J, with 8 bases between. CDR3 nucleotides: TGTGCCAGCAGCCATAACGGGAACCAAGAGACCCAGTACTTC. Its translation: CASSHNGNQETQYF.

This clonotype was seen a handful of times. The genes are TRBV20-1 and TRBJ1-4; 10 positions match TRBD1. Germline lookup yields CDR1 DFQATT and CDR2 SNEGSKA (reference sequence). V lost 1 base to trimming and J lost 8 bases; unmatched junction nucleotides: 7. The CDR3 has 15 residues. The CDR3: CSARGKTGGFEKLFF. For the CDR3, the DNA is TGCAGTGCTAGAGGGAAGACAGGGGGCTTCGAAAAACTGTTTTTT.

This clonotype has more than one count but fewer than ten. J is TRBJ2-2 and V is TRBV5-6; TRBD2 agrees at 7 bases. J gave up 4 bases and V 6 bases, and 6 bases lay outside the gene matches. Germline CDR1 and CDR2: SGHDT and YYEEEE. This CDR3 is built from 14 residues. The CDR3 DNA follows: TGTGCCAGCACCCTGGGGGGGGGCACCGGGGAGCTGTTTTTT. Its protein is CASTLGGGTGELFF.

The genes are TRBV4-2 and TRBJ1-4; TRBD1 might be the D (5 bases). Germline CDR1 and CDR2: LGHNA and YNFKEQ. V lost 4 bases and J lost 7, with 16 bases in between. The CDR3 loop spans 15 amino acids. The DNA for the CDR3 is TGTGCCAGCAGCCCCCGTGCGGGACTGAGTGAAAAACTGTTTTTT. This gives the protein CASSPRAGLSEKLFF.

The chain recombines TRBV5-1 with TRBJ2-4; D possibly corresponds to TRBD1 (5 bases). CDR1 is SGHRS and CDR2 is YFSETQ in the germline V gene. V lost 1 base and J 7 bases, leaving 15 bases between the germline ends. The CDR3 length is 15 residues. CDR3 coding DNA: TGCGCCAGCAGCTTGAGGATAGGGGTTGAGAACATTCAGTACTTC. Its translation is CASSLRIGVENIQYF.

The genes are TRBV15 and TRBJ2-3; D gene ambiguous. CDR3 length: 17 amino acids. Deletions cut 0 bases from V and 0 bases from J, with 13 bases between. CDR1 LNHNV and CDR2 YYDKDF come from the germline V gene (reference sequence). The CDR3, as DNA: TGTGCCACCAGCAGAGATGGTTTCTTAGGGAGCACAGATACGCAGTATTTT. The encoded protein is CATSRDGFLGSTDTQYF. The full variable domain, in which reference TRBV15 and TRBJ2-3 provide the parts outside the CDR3, is DAMVIQNPRYQVTQFGKPVTLSCSQTLNHNVMYWYQQKSSQAPKLLFHYYDKDFNNEADTPDNFQSRRPNTSFCFLDIRSPGLGDTAMYLCATSRDGFLGSTDTQYFGPGTRLTVL.

The chain employs TRBV27 and TRBJ1-1; unclear D gene. This CDR3 has 15 residues. Germline values: CDR1 MNHEY, CDR2 SMNVEV (reference sequence). V lost 3 bases, J lost 2 bases, and 13 bases lay in between. Here the CDR3 reads CASSLKTGFNTEAFF. CDR3 in DNA: TGTGCCAGCAGTTTGAAGACGGGGTTTAACACTGAAGCTTTCTTT.